This T cell receptor (beta chain) was sequenced for a study of blood T cell repertoires in COVID-19 (dated by TCRdb to 2018 to 2020). For context, the study as a whole: Samples covering the acute and convalescent phases of COVID-19 were provided by collaborators in the United States, Italy and Spain. The material from the prospective study consisted of cDNA or gDNA derived from T cells, B-cell-depleted T cells, or PBMCs. Subjects who had been exposed to COVID-19, were actively infected with it, or had recovered from it provided the deeply sampled blood TCRbeta repertoires that made up the dataset. The repertoires were made available in a free public database intended to serve as a resource for research on the immune response to SARS-CoV-2. Samples came from the ongoing ImmuneRACE study (first 160 participants) plus 1,254 subjects from 6 global collaborators. A de-identified subject ID, COVID-19 status, age in years and sex were almost always included in the sample metadata. Where available, HLA class I and class II types were taken from metadata supplied by the sample provider and were not determined by assay-based typing.

Enrolling through a virtual design, the prospective study's participants ranged in age from roughly 18 to 89 years and lived across 20 to 30 United States geographic areas. In the prospective study, cohorts were assigned on the basis of participant-reported clinical history obtained from a screening survey and a study questionnaire. Recovered participants in ImmuneRACE Cohort 3 were defined by two consecutive negative NP/OP PCR tests, clearance by a healthcare professional, or resolution of symptoms. In the prospective study, mobile phlebotomists collected whole blood, serum and a nasopharyngeal or oropharyngeal swab from each participant. Additional blood draws and questionnaires over an approximately 2-month period could optionally be provided by prospective study participants. Prospective study blood samples were shipped either frozen or at room temperature before DNA extraction. After removal of 2 bases from V and 11 bases from J, the junction retains 12 bases not matched to a gene. The CDR3 spans 16 residues, from the cysteine through the phenylalanine. Solely the CDR3 DNA is kept, with 48 bases framed from the first base. The CDR1 and CDR2 encoded by the germline V gene (reference sequence) are LGHDT and YNNKEL.

TCRbeta CDR3 regions were amplified from genomic DNA by means of the immunoSEQ Assay, a bias-controlled multiplex PCR. Per the authors' processing: The number of nucleated cells in each sample was estimated by amplification of reference gene primers within the assay. Sequence reads were collapsed and filtered to measure the absolute abundance of every unique TCRbeta CDR3 rearrangement. For each sample, productive Simpson clonality was calculated as the square root of Simpson's diversity index across productive rearrangements. Entries here come from immuneACCESS through TCRdb and include only in-frame sequences with V and J called. Some clones fail to appear in such tables; in the studies checked, an unresolved V gene covers under half of the shortfall, and the cause of the remainder is unknown. V, J and clone size are those of that table, while D and trimming were read from the DNA. The sample records over 250,000 clones, around 90% of which are singletons. The ten largest account for about 9.8% of the sample.

Overall study results and their limits: The amount of clinical and demographic metadata varied by source and participant and was provided uncurated.

This clone was observed once. Its cognate antigen has yet to be identified. Base qualities were left out, and no much larger clone turns up one base away. The sample was PBMCs or T cells enriched from blood (not recorded which). The chain joins TRBV3-1 (or the pseudogene TRBV3-2) to TRBJ1-6; 7 nucleotides in the junction match TRBD1. The receptor comes from a woman between 18 and 29 years old who had recovered from COVID-19. The nucleotides are TGTGCCAGCAGCCAACCCCCCGGGCAGGGGGTCCCACCCCTCCACTTT. This is translated as CASSQPPGQGVPPLHF.